These 26 T cell receptor beta chains share one sample of origin, sequenced in a study of tumor-infiltrating lymphocytes in primary liver carcinoma. Taking roughly 20-34 mg of unsorted bulk tissue, the authors co-extracted RNA and DNA. With 500 ng total RNA as template and a constant-region primer, TCR beta cDNA was made. Three nested multiplex PCR rounds, a slightly modified ARM-PCR, produced the libraries for TCR beta. Each of the first two PCR rounds ran approximately 11 cycles with TRBV1-TRBV30 forward and C-beta reverse primers. TCRdb called the multiplex PCR reads again in MiXCR, with one record for every CDR3 protein. The sample holds 95,000 to 100,000 distinct CDR3 sequences, about 63% seen once. Sequencing input: liver tumor tissue from sampling region 2. The subset was: tumor region T2, inferior pole. Receptors originate from a woman aged 55-75 years with primary liver carcinoma and hepatitis B virus infection.

Remarks on this clonotype: A junction end diverges from the germline sequence, so it may reflect a read error. V is TRBV7-8 and J is TRBJ2-5; D may correspond to TRBD1 or TRBD2 (6 bases each). The CDR3 loop spans 15 amino acids. Germline loops: CDR1 SGHVS, CDR2 FQNEAQ. The CDR3 is CVSSSNAGHGKTQYF. Written as DNA, the CDR3 is TGTGTCAGCAGCTCAAACGCGGGACATGGCAAGACCCAGTACTTC.

The chain joins TRBV29-1 to TRBJ1-5; D is undetermined. V lost 4 bases and J lost 1, with 11 bases in between. Germline lookup yields CDR1 SQVTM and CDR2 ANQGSEA. CDR3 length: 14 amino acids. CDR3 region: CSVGQVSSNQPQHF. For the CDR3, the DNA is TGCAGCGTTGGTCAGGTGTCAAGCAATCAGCCCCAGCATTTT.

With regard to this clonotype: Relative to the germline gene, one junction end is altered; a read error may explain this. The rearrangement uses TRBV12-3 or TRBV12-4 and TRBJ2-2; the match to TRBD2 covers 8 bases. The CDR3 has 16 amino acids. CDR3 nucleotides: TGTGCCAGCAATCCCAACAGCGGGAGACTGGGCGGGGAGCTGCTTTTT. This encodes CASNPNSGRLGGELLF.

The V gene is TRBV7-8, the J gene TRBJ2-5; D uncertain. V dropped 5 bases and J dropped 4 bases, with 17 bases sitting between them. Germline CDR1 is SGHVS and CDR2 is FQNEAQ. This CDR3 region has 15 residues. The chain's CDR3 is CASSLGFADLETQYF. The DNA of the CDR3 is TGTGCCAGCAGCCTAGGGTTCGCAGACCTAGAGACCCAGTACTTC.

Points on this clonotype: A much larger clone differs by one base, so this may be a read error. V is TRBV6-5 and J is TRBJ1-1; no clear D gene. The CDR3 sequence is 15 residues long. CDR1 MNHEY and CDR2 SVGAGI come from the germline V gene. The CDR3 DNA is TGTGCCGGCAGTTACTCCCCGGTTCCGAACACTGAAGCTTTCTTT. Translated: CAGSYSPVPNTEAFF.

The chain links TRBV12-5 to TRBJ2-1; D is unresolved. The CDR3 is 14 residues long. Germline V CDR1 and CDR2: LGHNT, FRNRAP. V was pared by 3 bases and J by 6 bases, with 12 bases between. The DNA for the CDR3 is TGTGCTAGTGGTTTCGAGGTAGCCTCCAATGAGCAGTTCTTC. Residues: CASGFEVASNEQFF.

This clonotype came up once. At one boundary the junction diverges from the germline segment, which might be a read error. The genes are TRBV13 and TRBJ2-7; 8 bases fit TRBD2. The CDR3 spans 19 residues. Germline CDR1 and CDR2: PRHDT and FYEKMQ (reference sequence). CDR3 nucleotides: TGTACCAGCAGCTTAGCTTCAAGGGCTGGCGGGAGGTACTGGGACGAGCAGTACTTC. This gives the protein CTSSLASRAGGRYWDEQYF.

On this clonotype: A much larger clonotype is one base distant, so this may be a read error. The V call is TRBV6-6, the J call TRBJ2-7; 9 bases match TRBD2. Germline lookup yields CDR1 MNHNY and CDR2 SVGAGI (reference sequence). This CDR3 contains 16 residues. With 4 bases clipped from V and 2 bases from J, the junction kept 9 bases outside the gene matches. The CDR3 here is CASSSSPGGRAYEQYF. The CDR3 DNA is TGTGCCAGCAGTTCTTCTCCCGGCGGGAGGGCCTACGAGCAGTACTTC.

This clonotype was observed a handful of times. This may be a read error: a much more frequent sequence differs by one nucleotide. CDR3 region: CASSSEGFPGNTIYF. For the CDR3, the DNA is TGTGCCAGCAGCTCGGAGGGGTTTCCTGGAAACACCATATATTTT. This rearrangement joins TRBV5-5 to TRBJ1-3, with D perhaps matching TRBD1 (5 bases). The V gene lost 3 bases and the J gene lost 2 bases, with 12 bases spanning the gap. The CDR3 runs 15 residues. Germline CDR1 is SGHKS and CDR2 is YYEKEE (reference sequence).

This clonotype was observed many times. V gene TRBV28 combines with J gene TRBJ1-2, with D unresolved. The CDR3 is 12 residues long. Germline V gene lookup returns CDR1 MDHEN and CDR2 SYDVKM. Trimming left V 5 bases short and J 7 bases short, with 11 bases between. The CDR3 region has the DNA TGTGCCAGCAGTCATACTAAGCGTGGCTACACCTTC. It specifies CASSHTKRGYTF.

The J gene is TRBJ1-2, the V gene TRBV12-3 or TRBV12-4, with 7 bases matching TRBD1. V shed 3 bases and J 8 bases; nucleotides not matched to a gene: 6. This CDR3 spans 13 amino acids. The CDR3 reads CASSLGQCYGYTF. The CDR3 DNA is TGTGCCAGCAGTTTGGGACAGTGTTACGGCTACACCTTC.

As for this clonotype: The junction departs from germline at one end; a sequencing error may be responsible. The chain carries TRBV29-1 and TRBJ2-5; 7 bases match TRBD1. Germline CDR1 is SQVTM and CDR2 is ANQGSEA. The CDR3 extends over 15 amino acids. The CDR3 spells CSVGSGTVGLETQYF. The CDR3 DNA is TGCAGTGTTGGCTCCGGGACAGTGGGATTGGAGACCCAGTACTTC.

V is TRBV5-6 and J is TRBJ2-5; 8 bases line up with TRBD2. CDR3 length: 15 amino acids. V shed 2 bases and J 3 bases; nucleotides not matched to a gene: 6. Looked up from germline, CDR1 is SGHDT and CDR2 is YYEEEE. This CDR3 is CASSFAGGFKETQYF. As DNA, the CDR3 is TGTGCCAGCAGCTTTGCGGGGGGATTTAAAGAGACCCAGTACTTC.

In regard to this clonotype: A read error may explain this, as a much larger clone is one base away. The genes are TRBV6-2 or TRBV6-3 and TRBJ2-1; D unclear. V lost 11 bases and J lost 4, with 12 bases in between. Germline V CDR1 and CDR2: MNHEY, SVGEGT. The CDR3 runs to 12 residues. CDR3 bases: TGTGCCGGCAAGGACGGTTACAATGAGCAGTTCTTC. This gives the protein CAGKDGYNEQFF.

This clonotype was seen repeatedly, ten times or more. The CDR3 nucleotides read TGTGCCAGCAGCGGACATCGGGAGGGGAACACTGAAGCTTTCTTT. Its translation: CASSGHREGNTEAFF. The chain links TRBV28 to TRBJ1-1; the D gene is possibly TRBD1 (5 bases). The V and J ends lost 6 bases and 1 base respectively, with 15 bases between them. The CDR3 contains 15 residues. Germline CDR1 is MDHEN and CDR2 is SYDVKM.

The V gene is TRBV15, the J gene TRBJ2-3; maybe TRBD2 (6 bases). The CDR3 length is 15 residues. Germline-derived CDR1 and CDR2 are LNHNV and YYDKDF (reference sequence). Trimming shortened V by 3 bases and J by 3 bases, and 13 bases separated the two germline ends. This chain's CDR3 is CATSREGRRTDTQYF. The CDR3 DNA reads as TGTGCCACCAGCAGGGAGGGACGCCGTACAGATACGCAGTATTTT. Full variable domain (outside the CDR3, taken from reference TRBV15 and TRBJ2-3): DAMVIQNPRYQVTQFGKPVTLSCSQTLNHNVMYWYQQKSSQAPKLLFHYYDKDFNNEADTPDNFQSRRPNTSFCFLDIRSPGLGDTAMYLCATSREGRRTDTQYFGPGTRLTVL.

With respect to this clonotype: The junction shows a germline mismatch at one end, possibly a read error. The chain uses TRBV29-1 and TRBJ2-3, with 7 bases fitting TRBD2. Per the germline V gene, CDR1 is SQVTM and CDR2 is ANQGSEA. There are 16 residues in the CDR3. This CDR3 is CIVARTSGDSTDTQYF. The DNA for the CDR3 is TGCATCGTTGCCCGGACTAGTGGGGATAGCACAGATACGCAGTATTTT.

The chain is built from TRBV4-1 and TRBJ2-7, with D perhaps matching TRBD2 (6 bases). The CDR3 loop spans 15 amino acids. V was pared by 3 bases and J by 9 bases, with 21 bases between. In germline, CDR1 is MGHRA, CDR2 YSYEKL. The CDR3 is CASSQPPGLEVRQYF. In DNA, the CDR3 is TGCGCCAGCAGCCAGCCTCCGGGACTGGAAGTCCGGCAGTACTTC.

About this clonotype: A much larger clone differs by one base, so this may be a read error. V gene TRBV28 combines with J gene TRBJ2-5, with a tentative D call TRBD1 (6 bases). Germline loops: CDR1 MDHEN, CDR2 SYDVKM. The length of the CDR3 is 15 residues. CDR3 nucleotides: TGTGCCAGCAGCCCGGGACATTCCCAGGGAGAGACCGAGTACTTC. This encodes CASSPGHSQGETEYF. Full variable domain (missing parts from reference TRBV28 and TRBJ2-5): DVKVTQSSRYLVKRTGEKVFLECVQDMDHENMFWYRQDPGLGLRLIYFSYDVKMKEKGDIPEGYSVSREKKERFSLILESASTNQTSMYLCASSPGHSQGETEYFGPGTRLLVL.

The V gene is TRBV29-1, the J gene TRBJ2-5, with D unclear. This CDR3 is 15 amino acids long. Germline lookup yields CDR1 SQVTM and CDR2 ANQGSEA. V was clipped by 4 bases and J by 5 bases, with 20 bases between them. For the CDR3, the DNA is TGCAGCGTTGGAATAGCAGGTGCCGCTCCGGAGACCCAGTACTTC. This encodes CSVGIAGAAPETQYF.

Of note for this clonotype: A read error is possible here, since a much larger clone lies one base away. V usage is TRBV7-9 and J usage is TRBJ2-7; 8 nucleotides match TRBD2. Germline values: CDR1 SEHNR, CDR2 FQNEAQ (reference sequence). J gave up 1 base and V 4 bases, and 24 bases lay outside the gene matches. CDR3 size: 21 residues. In nucleotides, the CDR3 is TGTGCCAGCAGCTCGACCACCCGGGGGGGCGTTAGGGGTCCTGTGTCCTACGAGCAGTACTTC. Protein sequence: CASSSTTRGGVRGPVSYEQYF.

This clonotype is a singleton in its sample. The J gene is TRBJ2-3, the V gene TRBV7-3; TRBD1 agrees at 7 bases. The better agreement between TRBJ1-5 and the DNA end casts doubt on the J call. The CDR3 consists of 15 residues. CDR1 is SGHTA and CDR2 is FQGTGA in the germline V gene. CDR3 region: CASSLTGQRTDTQHF. In DNA form, the CDR3 reads TGTGCCAGCAGCTTAACGGGACAGCGCACAGATACGCAGCATTTT.

To note about this clonotype: Possible read error: a much larger clone is one base away. The chain couples TRBV7-9 to TRBJ1-1; D not resolved. Trimming left V 5 bases short and J 1 base short, with 8 bases between. Germline V CDR1 and CDR2: SEHNR, FQNEAQ (reference sequence). CDR3 length: 13 residues. DNA for the CDR3: TGTGCCAGCAGCAAAATAGCGAACACTGAAGCTTTCTTT. Amino acid sequence: CASSKIANTEAFF.

The table lists this clonotype with a count of one. Given a much more abundant clone one base away, this may be a read error. Since the CDR3 does not end with the conserved phenylalanine or tryptophan, this likely comes from a read error. The J gene is TRBJ2-1, the V gene TRBV12-5, with D perhaps matching TRBD2 (5 bases). Germline lookup yields CDR1 LGHNT and CDR2 FRNRAP. Deletions cut 0 bases from V and 7 bases from J, with 10 bases between. This CDR3 spans 14 amino acids. CDR3 amino acids: CASGLVRLANEQFS. The CDR3 coding sequence is TGTGCTAGTGGTTTGGTAAGGCTAGCAAATGAGCAGTTCTCC.

The V gene is TRBV4-1, the J gene TRBJ2-2, with D possibly matching TRBD2 (6 bases). Trimming cost V 9 bases and J 3 bases, with 20 bases left between them. In germline, CDR1 is MGHRA, CDR2 YSYEKL. This CDR3 region has 16 residues. CDR3 protein: CARLLEPEGHTGELFF. DNA of the CDR3: TGCGCCAGACTGCTAGAGCCGGAGGGCCACACCGGGGAGCTGTTTTTT.

This clonotype was detected once. Mismatch with germline at one junction end may stem from a read error. The rearrangement links TRBV11-2 to TRBJ2-5; D assignment may be TRBD1 or TRBD2 (5 bases each). Germline V gene data show CDR1 as SGHAT and CDR2 as FQNNGV. The CDR3 length is 13 residues. CDR3 DNA sequence: TGTGCCAGCGGTTTAGAATCCAAGGGGACCCAGTATTTC. It specifies CASGLESKGTQYF.